This entry features one T cell receptor (beta chain) sequence. Germline assignment: CDR1 MDHEN and CDR2 SYDVKM. The CDR3 spans 12 residues. V shed 10 bases, J shed 3 bases, and the junction held 5 bases outside the gene matches. The record originates from a study of CD8 T cells in Susac syndrome. When the RNA was reverse transcribed, random hexamers were used with an input of 0.5 to 1 ug. TCRdb independently ran MiXCR on the immunoSEQ multiplex PCR reads; one entry per CDR3 protein. The sample has approximately 260,000 distinct CDR3 sequences, 90% to 97% seen once. This TCR came from a human donor with Susac syndrome. This rearrangement joins TRBV28 to TRBJ1-2, with 7 positions matching TRBD1. Sequencing input: CD4+ T cells from PBMCs. The CDR3 DNA reads TGTGCCATTAGACAGGGCGACTATGGCTACACCTTC. Protein product: CAIRQGDYGYTF.